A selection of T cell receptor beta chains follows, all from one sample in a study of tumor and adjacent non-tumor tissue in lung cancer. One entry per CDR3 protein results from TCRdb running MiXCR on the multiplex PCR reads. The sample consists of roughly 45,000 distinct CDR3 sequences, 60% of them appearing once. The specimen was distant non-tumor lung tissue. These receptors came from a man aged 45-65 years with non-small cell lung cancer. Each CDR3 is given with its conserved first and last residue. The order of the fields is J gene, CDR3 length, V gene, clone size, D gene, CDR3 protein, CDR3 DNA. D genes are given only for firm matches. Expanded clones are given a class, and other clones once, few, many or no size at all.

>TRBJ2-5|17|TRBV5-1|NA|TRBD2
CASTRASGRVGMETQYF
TGCGCCAGCACCAGGGCTAGCGGGAGAGTCGGTATGGAGACCCAGTACTTC
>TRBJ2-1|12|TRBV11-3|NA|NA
CASSLERSELVF
TGTGCCAGCAGCTTAGAACGGTCCGAGCTTGTCTTC
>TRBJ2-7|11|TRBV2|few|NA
CASETIYEQYF
TGTGCCAGCGAGACAATTTACGAGCAGTACTTC
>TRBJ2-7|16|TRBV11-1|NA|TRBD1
CASSSVSWDRDDEQYF
TGTGCCAGCAGCTCAGTCTCTTGGGACAGGGACGACGAGCAGTACTTC
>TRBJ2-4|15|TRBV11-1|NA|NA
CASSHNLLAKNIQYF
TGTGCCAGCAGCCATAACCTGCTAGCCAAAAACATTCAGTACTTC
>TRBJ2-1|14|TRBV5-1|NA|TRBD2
CASISGGVRETQFF
TGCGCCAGCATCTCGGGGGGAGTACGAGAGACCCAGTTCTTC
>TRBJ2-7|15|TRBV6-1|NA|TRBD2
CASSPVAGSSYEEYF
TGTGCCAGCAGCCCCGTAGCGGGGAGCTCCTACGAGGAGTACTTC
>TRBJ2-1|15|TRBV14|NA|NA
CANIPEGWTNNEQFF
TGTGCCAACATCCCTGAAGGGTGGACGAACAATGAGCAGTTCTTC
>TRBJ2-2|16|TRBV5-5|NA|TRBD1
CASSLYGTVNTGEPFF
TGTGCCAGCAGCTTGTATGGGACAGTGAACACCGGGGAGCCGTTTTTT
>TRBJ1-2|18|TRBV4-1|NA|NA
CAGSLGPPSPDSNYGYTF
TGCGCCGGCAGCCTAGGTCCACCCTCTCCTGACTCTAACTATGGCTACACCTTC
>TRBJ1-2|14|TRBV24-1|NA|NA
CATSGPGQENGYTF
TGTGCCACCAGTGGCCCAGGGCAAGAGAATGGCTACACCTTC
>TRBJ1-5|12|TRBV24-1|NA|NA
CATSGALEPQHF
TGTGCCACCAGTGGGGCCCTCGAGCCCCAGCATTTT
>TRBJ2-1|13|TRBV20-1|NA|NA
CSAERAGNNEQFF
TGCAGTGCTGAGCGGGCAGGCAACAATGAGCAGTTCTTC
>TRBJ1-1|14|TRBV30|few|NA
CAWSLHPGATEAFF
TGTGCCTGGAGCCTACACCCGGGAGCCACTGAAGCTTTCTTT
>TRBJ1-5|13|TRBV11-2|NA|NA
CASSFSGWQPQHF
TGTGCCAGCAGTTTCTCAGGGTGGCAGCCCCAGCATTTT
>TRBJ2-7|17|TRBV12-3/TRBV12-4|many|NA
CASSKRSLGTISYEQYF
TGTGCCAGCAGTAAAAGGTCATTAGGGACAATCTCCTACGAGCAGTACTTC
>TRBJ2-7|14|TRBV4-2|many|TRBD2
CASSLGGSNYEQYF
TGTGCCAGCAGCCTAGGCGGGAGCAACTACGAGCAGTACTTC
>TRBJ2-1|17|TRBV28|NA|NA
CASSTGTCGISYNEQFF
TGTGCCAGCAGTACCGGGACTTGCGGGATCTCCTACAATGAGCAGTTCTTC
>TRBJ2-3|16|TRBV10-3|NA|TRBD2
CAISGTSGDSTDTRYF
TGTGCCATCAGTGGGACTAGCGGGGATAGCACAGATACGCGGTATTTT
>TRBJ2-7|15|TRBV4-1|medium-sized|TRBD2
CASSQGNAGGDEQYF
TGCGCCAGCAGCCAAGGAAACGCGGGGGGGGACGAGCAGTACTTC
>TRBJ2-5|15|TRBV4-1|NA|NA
CASTSLLDTAKTQYF
TGCGCTAGCACCTCGTTACTTGACACGGCGAAGACCCAGTACTTC
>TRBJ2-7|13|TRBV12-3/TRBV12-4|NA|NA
CANSPGTAYEQYF
TGTGCTAACAGCCCAGGGACGGCATACGAGCAGTACTTC
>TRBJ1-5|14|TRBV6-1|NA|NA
CASTLRARDQHQHF
TGTGCCAGCACTTTGAGGGCTCGAGACCAGCACCAGCATTTT
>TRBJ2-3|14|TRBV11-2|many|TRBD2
CASKLAGGGDTQYF
TGTGCCAGCAAACTAGCGGGAGGTGGTGATACGCAGTATTTT
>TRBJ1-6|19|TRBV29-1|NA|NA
CRVEVSGSKCKKFYSPLHF
TGCAGGGTTGAAGTATCAGGGAGCAAATGTAAGAAGTTTTATTCACCCCTCCACTTT
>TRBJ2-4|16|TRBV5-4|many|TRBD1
CASSPQGEGAKNIQYF
TGTGCCAGCAGCCCACAGGGGGAAGGGGCCAAAAACATTCAGTACTTC
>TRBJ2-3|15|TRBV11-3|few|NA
CASSSGGARADTQYF
TGTGCCAGCAGCTCAGGCGGGGCCCGGGCGGATACGCAGTATTTT
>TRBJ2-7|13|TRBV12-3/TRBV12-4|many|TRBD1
CASRTTGAYEQYF
TGTGCCAGCAGGACCACAGGGGCCTACGAGCAGTACTTC
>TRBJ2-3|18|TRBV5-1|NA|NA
CASSHFTSTRGATDTQYF
TGCGCCAGCAGCCACTTCACCTCAACTAGGGGCGCCACAGATACGCAGTATTTT
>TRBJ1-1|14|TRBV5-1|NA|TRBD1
CASSRGQGLTEAFF
TGCGCCAGCAGCAGGGGACAGGGGTTAACTGAAGCTTTCTTT
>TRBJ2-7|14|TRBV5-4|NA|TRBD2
CASNLGLGNYGQYF
TGTGCCAGCAACTTGGGACTAGGCAACTACGGGCAGTACTTC
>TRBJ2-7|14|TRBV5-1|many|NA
CASSLGLFAYEQYF
TGCGCCAGCAGCTTGGGACTGTTCGCCTACGAGCAGTACTTC
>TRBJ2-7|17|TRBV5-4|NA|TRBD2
CASSQLEIAGGSYEQYF
TGTGCCAGCAGCCAATTGGAAATAGCGGGGGGCTCCTACGAGCAGTACTTC
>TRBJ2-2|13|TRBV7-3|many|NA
CASSSADTGELFF
TGTGCCAGCAGCTCTGCCGACACCGGGGAGCTGTTTTTT
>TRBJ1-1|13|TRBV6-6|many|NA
CASIPSSNTEAFF
TGTGCCAGTATTCCGAGCTCGAACACTGAAGCTTTCTTT
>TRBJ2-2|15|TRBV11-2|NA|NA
CASSLMGGNTMELFF
TGTGCCAGCAGCTTAATGGGCGGGAACACCATGGAGCTGTTTTTT
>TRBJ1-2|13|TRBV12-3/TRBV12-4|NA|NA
CDSSSRDSDGYTF
TGTGACAGCAGTTCGAGGGACTCGGACGGCTACACCTTC
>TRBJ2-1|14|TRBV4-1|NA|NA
CASSQDTLGDEQSF
TGCGCCAGCAGCCAAGATACCCTAGGGGATGAGCAGTCCTTC
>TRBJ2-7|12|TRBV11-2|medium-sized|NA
CASSLVGRGQYF
TGTGCCAGCAGCTTAGTGGGTCGGGGGCAGTACTTC
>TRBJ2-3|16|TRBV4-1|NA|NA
CASSQEPAVGLDTQYF
TGCGCCAGCAGCCAAGAACCAGCGGTAGGCTTGGATACGCAGTATTTT
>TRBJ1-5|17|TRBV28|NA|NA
CASSHPSREPRSQSQHF
TGTGCCAGCAGTCACCCGAGCCGGGAGCCAAGAAGTCAGTCCCAGCATTTT